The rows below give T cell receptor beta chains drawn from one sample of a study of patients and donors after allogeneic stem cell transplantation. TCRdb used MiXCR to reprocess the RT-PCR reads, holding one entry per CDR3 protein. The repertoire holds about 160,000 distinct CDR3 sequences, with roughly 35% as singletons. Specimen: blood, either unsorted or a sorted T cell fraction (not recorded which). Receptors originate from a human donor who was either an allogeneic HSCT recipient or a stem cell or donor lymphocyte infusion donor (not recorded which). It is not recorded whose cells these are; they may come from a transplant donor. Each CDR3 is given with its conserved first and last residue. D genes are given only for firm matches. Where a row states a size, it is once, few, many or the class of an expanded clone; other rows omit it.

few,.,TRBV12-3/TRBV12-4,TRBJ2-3,CASSFARTADTQYF,TGTGCCAGCAGTTTTGCTAGGACCGCAGATACGCAGTATTTT
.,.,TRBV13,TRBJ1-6,CASSFVGKNSPLHF,TGTGCCAGCAGCTTCGTGGGGAAAAATTCACCCCTCCACTTT
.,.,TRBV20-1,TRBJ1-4,CSARVLDLNEKLFF,TGCAGTGCTAGAGTCCTGGACCTGAATGAAAAACTGTTTTTT
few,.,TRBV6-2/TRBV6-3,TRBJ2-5,CASSSGGETQYF,TGTGCCAGCAGTTCTGGGGGAGAGACCCAGTACTTC
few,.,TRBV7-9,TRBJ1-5,CASSLIDQREEQPQHF,TGTGCCAGCAGCTTAATCGACCAAAGGGAAGAACAGCCCCAGCATTTT
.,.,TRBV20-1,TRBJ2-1,CSASFYKQGYNEQFF,TGCAGTGCTAGTTTTTATAAGCAAGGGTACAATGAGCAGTTCTTC
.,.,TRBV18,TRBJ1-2,CASSPSGHRYGYTF,TGTGCCAGCTCACCCTCCGGACACCGCTATGGCTACACCTTC
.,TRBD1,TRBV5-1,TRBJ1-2,CASSLETGGDYGYTF,TGCGCCAGCAGCTTGGAGACAGGGGGAGACTATGGCTACACCTTC
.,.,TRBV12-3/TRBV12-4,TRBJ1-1,CASHLGEGVAFF,TGTGCCAGCCACCTGGGAGAGGGTGTAGCTTTCTTT
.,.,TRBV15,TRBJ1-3,CATSKVTGSGNTIYF,TGTGCCACCAGCAAAGTTACCGGCTCTGGAAACACCATATATTTT
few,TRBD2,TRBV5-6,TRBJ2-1,CASSFGGDYNEQFF,TGTGCCAGCAGCTTCGGGGGGGATTACAATGAGCAGTTCTTC
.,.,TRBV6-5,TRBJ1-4,CASSSQGGKLFF,TGTGCCAGCAGTTCACAGGGAGGAAAACTGTTTTTT
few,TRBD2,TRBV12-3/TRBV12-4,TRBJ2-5,CASSLGRLAGGQTQYF,TGTGCCAGCAGTTTAGGGCGACTAGCGGGGGGGCAGACCCAGTACTTC
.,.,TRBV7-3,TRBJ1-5,CATRQTKDAYSNQPQHF,TGTGCCACCCGACAGACTAAAGACGCTTATAGCAATCAGCCCCAGCATTTT
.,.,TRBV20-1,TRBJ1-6,CSAMPGGGNNSPLHF,TGCAGTGCTATGCCGGGGGGGGGCAACAATTCACCCCTCCACTTT
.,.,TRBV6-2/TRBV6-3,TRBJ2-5,CASSSQAPRETQYF,TGTGCCAGCTCCTCCCAGGCCCCGAGGGAGACCCAGTACTTC
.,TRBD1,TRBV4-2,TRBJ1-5,CASSQQQGVQPQHF,TGTGCCAGCAGCCAACAACAGGGGGTTCAGCCCCAGCATTTT
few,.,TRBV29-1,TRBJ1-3,CSVEGPGNTIYF,TGCAGCGTTGAAGGTCCTGGAAACACCATATATTTT
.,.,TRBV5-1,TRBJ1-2,CASSPPGRRGYTF,TGCGCCAGCAGCCCCCCGGGACGCCGCGGCTACACCTTC
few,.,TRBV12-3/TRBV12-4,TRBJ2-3,CASSPQAPTRADTQYF,TGTGCCAGCAGTCCCCAGGCCCCAACTCGGGCAGATACGCAGTATTTT
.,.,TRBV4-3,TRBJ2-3,CASSQVRTTDTQYF,TGCGCCAGCAGCCAAGTTAGGACCACAGATACGCAGTATTTT
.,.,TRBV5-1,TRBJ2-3,CASSESGIGGTDTQYF,TGCGCCAGCTCCGAAAGCGGTATAGGGGGCACAGATACGCAGTATTTT
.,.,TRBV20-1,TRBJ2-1,CSARSKLGSSSYNEQFF,TGCAGTGCTAGGAGTAAGTTGGGGAGTTCCTCCTACAATGAGCAGTTCTTC
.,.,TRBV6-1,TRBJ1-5,CASTAGPWGNQPQHF,TGTGCCAGCACAGCAGGGCCCTGGGGGAATCAGCCCCAGCATTTT
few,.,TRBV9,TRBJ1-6,CASTESLGKPNSPLHF,TGTGCCAGCACAGAGAGTCTTGGAAAACCTAATTCACCCCTCCACTTT
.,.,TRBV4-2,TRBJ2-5,CASSQGTRGETQYF,TGTGCCAGCAGCCAGGGGACACGGGGAGAGACCCAGTACTTC
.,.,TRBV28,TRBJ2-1,CASSFGSHNEQFF,TGTGCCAGCAGTTTCGGCAGTCACAATGAGCAGTTCTTC
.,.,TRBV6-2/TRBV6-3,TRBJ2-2,CASTPTTGRSGELFF,TGTGCCAGCACCCCGACGACGGGGAGGTCCGGGGAGCTGTTTTTT
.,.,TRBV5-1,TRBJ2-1,CASSLGGQLNEQFF,TGCGCCAGCAGCTTGGGAGGCCAGCTCAATGAGCAGTTCTTC
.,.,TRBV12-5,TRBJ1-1,CASGLAQGRLVTAFF,TGTGCTAGTGGTTTGGCACAGGGAAGGCTTGTTACAGCTTTCTTT
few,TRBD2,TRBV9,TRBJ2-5,CASSPHGGDQYF,TGTGCCAGCAGCCCCCACGGGGGGGACCAGTACTTC
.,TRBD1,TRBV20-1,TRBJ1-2,CSATSTGDRGLSYGYTF,TGCAGTGCTACCTCGACAGGGGACCGGGGGCTTAGCTATGGCTACACCTTC
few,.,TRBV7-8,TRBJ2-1,CASRRQEDNEQFF,TGTGCCAGCAGAAGACAGGAAGACAATGAGCAGTTCTTC
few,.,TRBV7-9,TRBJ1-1,CASTLIAGGTEAFF,TGTGCCAGCACCCTTATAGCAGGAGGGACTGAAGCTTTCTTT
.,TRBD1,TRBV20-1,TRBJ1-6,CSAKMGQGVPYNSPLHF,TGCAGTGCTAAAATGGGACAGGGGGTACCCTATAATTCACCCCTCCACTTT
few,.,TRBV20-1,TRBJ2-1,CSAQLDEQFF,TGCAGTGCCCAACTAGATGAGCAGTTCTTC
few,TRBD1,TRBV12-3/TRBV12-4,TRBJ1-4,CASSPLPQGKGASEKLFF,TGTGCCAGCAGTCCCCTCCCCCAAGGAAAGGGGGCGAGTGAAAAACTGTTTTTT
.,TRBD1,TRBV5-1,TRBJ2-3,CASSLQGDDTDTQYF,TGCGCCAGCAGCTTACAGGGGGATGACACAGATACGCAGTATTTT
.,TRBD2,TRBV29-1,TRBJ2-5,CSVVLAGEYQETQYF,TGCAGCGTTGTACTAGCGGGGGAGTACCAAGAGACCCAGTACTTC
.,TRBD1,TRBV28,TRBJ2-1,CASSFMDRENEQFF,TGTGCCAGCAGTTTCATGGACAGGGAGAATGAGCAGTTCTTC
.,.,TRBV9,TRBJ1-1,CASRGVGDTEAFF,TGTGCCAGCAGAGGGGTGGGGGACACTGAAGCTTTCTTT
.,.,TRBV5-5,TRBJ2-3,CASWIQGPTDTQYF,TGTGCCAGCTGGATACAGGGACCCACAGATACGCAGTATTTT
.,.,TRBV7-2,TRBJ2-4,CASSALGTAKNIQYF,TGTGCCAGCAGCGCCCTCGGGACTGCCAAAAACATTCAGTACTTC
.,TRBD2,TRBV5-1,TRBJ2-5,CASKSRGLAYQETQYF,TGCGCCAGCAAATCCCGCGGACTAGCGTACCAAGAGACCCAGTACTTC